These 22 T cell receptor beta chains came from one sample sequenced in a study of shared clonotypes between healthy human individuals. Assay used: immunoSEQ multiplex PCR; TCRdb lists only in-frame clones, some missing. The sample consists of around 440,000 clones, 75% to 80% of them appearing once. Sequencing input: PBMCs. The receptors stem from a woman aged 40-49 years in good health. Some clones in this sample may be carry-over from other donors' samples.

The chain has TRBV27 and TRBJ1-2; D gene unclear. The V end lost 2 bases, the J end lost 3 bases, and 7 bases lay between the germline ends. The CDR3 has 13 amino acids. Germline V gene data show CDR1 as MNHEY and CDR2 as SMNVEV (reference sequence). The CDR3 DNA sequence: TGTGCCAGCAGTTTAGGCAAAGACTATGGCTACACCTTC. This encodes CASSLGKDYGYTF.

This clone was detected only a few times. With a far larger clone one base away, a read error is the likely cause. The chain uses TRBV30 and TRBJ1-2, with D maybe TRBD1 (5 bases). The CDR3 is 11 amino acids. Per germline, CDR1 GTSNPN and CDR2 SVGIG (reference sequence). CDR3 residues: CAWGPSRGCTF. CDR3 nucleotides: TGTGCCTGGGGACCCTCCCGGGGCTGCACCTTC.

V is TRBV5-6 and J is TRBJ1-2; D is perhaps TRBD1 (5 bases). Germline-derived CDR1 and CDR2 are SGHDT and YYEEEE. Between the trimmed V and J ends, which lost 1 base and 6 bases, there was a span of 16 bases. This CDR3 has 15 residues. The chain's CDR3 is CASSLNGERDHGYTF. DNA for the CDR3: TGTGCCAGCAGCTTGAACGGGGAAAGGGACCATGGCTACACCTTC.

With respect to this clone: The junction differs from germline at one of its ends, possibly a read error. V is TRBV2 and J is TRBJ2-1; weak D call: TRBD1 (5 bases). The CDR3 sequence is 11 residues long. Germline CDR1 is SNHLY and CDR2 is FYNNEI. The CDR3 is CASSLGAEELF. For the CDR3, the DNA is TGTGCCAGCAGCCTTGGGGCGGAAGAGCTCTTC. The entire variable domain, with the rest obtained from reference TRBV2 and TRBJ2-1, is as follows: EPEVTQTPSHQVTQMGQEVILRCVPISNHLYFYWYRQILGQKVEFLVSFYNNEISEKSEIFDDQFSVERPDGSNFTLKIRSTKLEDSAMYFCASSLGAEELFGPGTRLTVL.

This sequence joins TRBV5-1 and TRBJ1-1, with D perhaps matching TRBD1 (5 bases). Trimming removed 4 bases at V and 1 base at J, with 11 bases between. Germline assignment: CDR1 SGHRS and CDR2 YFSETQ. This CDR3 spans 14 amino acids. CDR3 sequence (DNA): TGCGCCAGCAGCCCCAGGGAGGGGAACACTGAAGCTTTCTTT. This translates into CASSPREGNTEAFF. Looking up the rest from reference TRBV5-1 and TRBJ1-1 gives the full variable domain: KAGVTQTPRYLIKTRGQQVTLSCSPISGHRSVSWYQQTPGQGLQFLFEYFSETQRNKGNFPGRFSGRQFSNSRSEMNVSTLELGDSALYLCASSPREGNTEAFFGQGTRLTVV.

J is TRBJ1-4 and V is TRBV28; D is ambiguous. The V gene's germline CDR1 is MDHEN and CDR2 SYDVKM. V lost 5 bases and J lost 2, with 18 bases in between. This CDR3 is built from 17 residues. In nucleotides, the CDR3 is TGTGCCAGCAGTCCGAATTTTCGTACGGCTACTAATGAAAAACTGTTTTTT. Protein sequence: CASSPNFRTATNEKLFF.

V usage is TRBV4-2 and J usage is TRBJ2-1, with 7 nucleotides matching TRBD2. In germline, CDR1 is LGHNA, CDR2 YNFKEQ. J was trimmed by 13 bases and V by 1 base; bases with no gene match: 10. The CDR3 is made up of 14 amino acids. CDR3 protein: CASSQGPGLSFQFF. In nucleotides, the CDR3 is TGTGCCAGCAGCCAAGGCCCGGGACTATCATTCCAGTTCTTC.

This chain joins TRBV4-3 and TRBJ2-3, with TRBD2 as a possible D gene (6 bases). From germline, CDR1 is LGHNA and CDR2 YSLEER. The CDR3 sequence is 16 residues long. Between the trimmed V and J ends, which lost 4 bases and 0 bases, there was a span of 14 bases. The CDR3 region has the DNA TGCGCCAGCAGCCCGCGCACTAGCCAGAGCACAGATACGCAGTATTTT. This sequence encodes CASSPRTSQSTDTQYF.

The genes are TRBV18 and TRBJ2-3; TRBD2 agrees at 7 bases. CDR3 length equals 15 residues. The junction had 4 bases not matched to a gene; V was cut back by 1 base and J by 3 bases. Per the germline V gene, CDR1 is KGHSH and CDR2 is LQKENI. This CDR3 reads CASSPLGGSTDTQYF. CDR3 coding DNA: TGTGCCAGCTCACCACTCGGCGGGAGTACAGATACGCAGTATTTT.

As to this clone: A far more abundant clone sits one base away, making this likely a read error. This chain connects TRBV29-1 to TRBJ2-5; D might be TRBD1 (6 bases). The CDR3 length is 12 residues. The germline V gene encodes CDR1 SQVTM and CDR2 ANQGSEA. The chain's CDR3 is CGVVQGFETQYF. The CDR3 DNA follows: TGCGGCGTTGTACAGGGTTTTGAGACCCAGTACTTC.

The chain couples TRBV5-1 to TRBJ2-7; perhaps D is TRBD1 or TRBD2 (6 bases each). Germline assignment: CDR1 SGHRS and CDR2 YFSETQ. With 0 bases removed from V and 0 bases from J, the gap between germline ends came to 13 bases. This CDR3 is 16 amino acids long. The CDR3 protein is CASSLVVGGPSYEQYF. CDR3 nucleotide sequence: TGCGCCAGCAGCTTGGTGGTCGGGGGCCCCTCCTACGAGCAGTACTTC.

The chain has TRBV19 and TRBJ1-4; TRBD1 is a possible D gene (5 bases). This CDR3 is built from 15 residues. The germline CDR1 and CDR2 sequences are LNHDA and SQIVND (reference sequence). The V end was cut by 6 bases, the J end by 7 bases, with 18 bases between. The CDR3 sequence is CASSLLGVDLEKLFF. As DNA, the CDR3 is TGTGCCAGTAGCCTCCTGGGGGTCGACCTTGAAAAACTGTTTTTT.

This clone showed up just a few times. The chain joins TRBV5-1 to TRBJ1-1, with 7 positions matching TRBD1. Unmatched junction bases numbered 3, after V lost 0 bases and J lost 4 bases. The CDR3 has 14 residues. Germline V gene sequence: CDR1 SGHRS, CDR2 YFSETQ. This chain's CDR3 is CASSLAGGGTEAFF. CDR3 sequence (DNA): TGCGCCAGCAGCTTGGCAGGGGGTGGCACTGAAGCTTTCTTT.

This clone has just a few counts. V and J are TRBV6-6 and TRBJ1-5; no definite D call. V lost 6 bases, J lost 6 bases, and 9 bases lay in between. CDR3 length equals 12 residues. Germline assignment: CDR1 MNHNY and CDR2 SVGAGI (reference sequence). The CDR3 reads CASSSGPQPQHF. The CDR3 DNA sequence: TGTGCCAGCAGCTCTGGGCCTCAGCCCCAGCATTTT.

V gene TRBV27 combines with J gene TRBJ1-5; 7 nucleotides line up with TRBD1. The CDR3 is made up of 16 amino acids. V shed 1 base and J 4 bases; nucleotides not matched to a gene: 7. Germline CDR1 MNHEY, CDR2 SMNVEV (reference sequence). The CDR3 protein is CASSLLPGDSNQPQHF. The CDR3 nucleotides are TGTGCCAGCAGTTTATTGCCTGGGGACAGTAATCAGCCCCAGCATTTT.

This chain links TRBV4-2 with TRBJ2-7; weak D call: TRBD2 (5 bases). Germline V gives CDR1 LGHNA, CDR2 YNFKEQ. V was cut by 4 bases and J by 6 bases, with 16 bases left in between. This CDR3 has 14 residues. The CDR3 DNA sequence: TGTGCCAGCAGCCCCGGGGAGTTTGCCTCCGAGCAGTACTTC. Translating it yields CASSPGEFASEQYF.

This chain links TRBV11-2 with TRBJ2-5; D possibly corresponds to TRBD1 (6 bases). The length of the CDR3 is 14 residues. V lost 4 bases to trimming and J lost 5 bases, with 14 bases between them. CDR1 is SGHAT and CDR2 is FQNNGV in the germline V gene. The CDR3 region is CASSSYRERETQYF. In DNA form, the CDR3 reads TGTGCCAGCAGCTCATACAGGGAGAGGGAGACCCAGTACTTC.

Points on this clone: This may be a read error: a much more frequent sequence differs by one nucleotide. J is TRBJ2-2 and V is TRBV7-6; TRBD2 agrees at 7 bases. Germline V gives CDR1 SGHVS, CDR2 FNYEAQ. The length of the CDR3 is 15 residues. Trimming at V came to 2 bases and at J to 0 bases, leaving 0 bases not matched to a gene. As DNA, the CDR3 is TGTGCCAGCAGCTTAAGCGGGGCGAACACCGGGGAGCTGTTTTTT. This sequence encodes CASSLSGANTGELFF. The full variable domain, in which reference TRBV7-6 and TRBJ2-2 provide the parts outside the CDR3, is GAGVSQSPRYKVTKRGQDVALRCDPISGHVSLYWYRQALGQGPEFLTYFNYEAQQDKSGLPNDRFSAERPEGSISTLTIQRTEQRDSAMYRCASSLSGANTGELFFGEGSRLTVL.

The CDR3 reads CAISHPEGDVGYTF. DNA of the CDR3: TGTGCCATCAGCCACCCGGAGGGGGACGTTGGCTACACCTTC. The V gene is TRBV10-3, the J gene TRBJ1-2; TRBD1 is a possible D gene (6 bases). Germline V gene data show CDR1 as ENHRY and CDR2 as SYGVKD. The CDR3 is made up of 14 amino acids. V gave up 6 bases and J gave up 7 bases, with 18 bases separating them.

The chain links TRBV7-2 to TRBJ1-4; D unresolved. The V end lost 5 bases, the J end lost 4 bases, and 11 bases lay between the germline ends. Germline-derived CDR1 and CDR2 are SGHTA and FQGNSA. CDR3 length: 14 amino acids. CDR3: CASSLPAVNEKLFF. CDR3 coding DNA: TGTGCCAGCAGCCTCCCGGCCGTTAATGAAAAACTGTTTTTT.

Of note for this clone: It differs at one base from a far larger clone, so likely a read error. This sample also contains other DNA sequences that code for the same CDR3. V is TRBV30 and J is TRBJ1-3; D unresolved. Germline V gene sequence: CDR1 GTSNPN, CDR2 SVGIG (reference sequence). CDR3 size: 13 residues. The CDR3 DNA reads as TGTGCCTGCCACCGCGGTTCTGGAAACACCATATACTTT. It translates to CACHRGSGNTIYF.

The rearrangement joins TRBV7-2 to TRBJ1-5, with a tentative D call TRBD1 (5 bases). Germline-derived CDR1 and CDR2 are SGHTA and FQGNSA. V was pared by 1 base and J by 3 bases, with 19 bases between. This CDR3 has 18 residues. The DNA of the CDR3 is TGTGCCAGCAGCTTAGAGTTGGTGGCAGGGCTGAACAATCAGCCCCAGCATTTT. Protein product: CASSLELVAGLNNQPQHF.